This is a list of T cell receptor beta chains from one sample in a study of T cells in Graves' hyperthyroidism and ophthalmopathy. From the multiplex PCR reads, TCRdb called clonotypes with MiXCR, one entry per CDR3 protein. There are about 210,000 distinct CDR3 sequences in the sample; 17% occur only once, and 50% lies in the top ten. Source material: blood. All receptors derive from a man in his fifties or sixties with Graves' hyperthyroidism. The CDR3 runs from the conserved cysteine through the conserved F or W. Each record gives: CDR3 DNA, CDR3 protein, D gene, V gene, clone size, J gene. A D gene is named only where the DNA matches it firmly. Not all rows give a size; the values are once, few, many and, for expanded clones, a class.

TGTGCCAGCAGCGCACAGGGTGGGACCCAGTACTTC CASSAQGGTQYF NA TRBV7-9 many TRBJ2-5
TGTGCCAGCAGTCCACGGGACAGAATGAACACTGAAGCTTTCTTT CASSPRDRMNTEAFF TRBD1 TRBV12-3/TRBV12-4 few TRBJ1-1
TGTGCCACCAGCAGAGCGCCTAGCGGGAGGTACGAGCAGTACTTC CATSRAPSGRYEQYF TRBD2 TRBV15 NA TRBJ2-7
TGCGCCAGCAGAGGGGGAAATGAGGGCCAGCAGTTCTTC CASRGGNEGQQFF NA TRBV10-2 NA TRBJ2-1
TGTGCCAGCGGTTCTTACGTTGACTATGGCTACACCTTC CASGSYVDYGYTF NA TRBV6-5 few TRBJ1-2
TGTGCCACCAGTGATTCCCACACCGGGAGGCACAATGAGCAGTTCTTC CATSDSHTGRHNEQFF TRBD2 TRBV24-1 few TRBJ2-1
TGTGCCAGCAGCCGGACTAGCGGGAGGGCCTACGAGCAGTACTTC CASSRTSGRAYEQYF TRBD2 TRBV7-2 many TRBJ2-7
TGTGCCAGCAGCTCACGGCTGGCTAGCGGGAGAAGGTTGGGGCATAAGCAGTTCTTC CASSSRLASGRRLGHKQFF TRBD2 TRBV7-9 NA TRBJ2-1
TGCAGTGCGAGACAGCTCACAGATACGCAGTATTTT CSARQLTDTQYF NA TRBV20-1 NA TRBJ2-3
TGTGCCAGCAGTTTCCATTTAGCCGTTCTTAGCTCCTACGAGCAGTACTTC CASSFHLAVLSSYEQYF NA TRBV28 NA TRBJ2-7
TGTGCCATCAGTCCTATTCCAGGGTCCACCGGGGAGCTGTTTTTT CAISPIPGSTGELFF NA TRBV10-3 NA TRBJ2-2
TGTGCCAGCAGCTGGGGGACATACGAGCAGTACTTC CASSWGTYEQYF NA TRBV11-2 many TRBJ2-7
TGTGCCAGCAGTTTCGGACCTGGTGAGCAGTTCTTC CASSFGPGEQFF NA TRBV27 NA TRBJ2-1
TGTGCCAGCATCCCGGACAGGGACTTATACAATGAGCAGTTCTTC CASIPDRDLYNEQFF TRBD1 TRBV28 NA TRBJ2-1